The 22 T cell receptor beta chains presented below share a single source sample, sequenced in a study of blood T cell repertoires in COVID-19. TCRdb's copy holds only in-frame clones and misses some; the assay was immunoSEQ multiplex PCR. The sample shows approximately 190,000 clones, 70% to 90% of them seen only once. Sample: peripheral blood. The receptors here all came from a man in his fifties or sixties with active or convalescent COVID-19.

The gene calls are TRBV9 and TRBJ2-2, with D tentatively TRBD1 (6 bases). The CDR3 has 15 amino acids. From germline, CDR1 is SGDLS and CDR2 YYNGEE. V lost 2 bases and J 5 bases, leaving 13 bases between the germline ends. The CDR3 DNA reads as TGTGCCAGCAGCGTGGACAGTGCGAGGACCGGGGAGCTGTTTTTT. Translation gives CASSVDSARTGELFF. Based on the CDR3 plus reference TRBV9 and TRBJ2-2, the full variable domain is DSGVTQTPKHLITATGQRVTLRCSPRSGDLSVYWYQQSLDQGLQFLIQYYNGEERAKGNILERFSAQQFPDLHSELNLSSLELGDSALYFCASSVDSARTGELFFGEGSRLTVL.

The chain has TRBV11-2 and TRBJ1-3, with D possibly being TRBD1 (6 bases). Per germline, CDR1 SGHAT and CDR2 FQNNGV. Deletions cut 5 bases from V and 6 bases from J, with 11 bases between. The CDR3 sequence is 13 residues long. In DNA, the CDR3 is TGTGCCAGCAGCATCAGGGGTGAAAACACCATATATTTT. Translated, it gives CASSIRGENTIYF.

The chain uses TRBV11-2 and TRBJ1-1; D not certain. The germline CDR1 and CDR2 sequences are SGHAT and FQNNGV. CDR3 length: 15 residues. V gave up 5 bases and J gave up 1 base, with 14 bases separating them. The CDR3 nucleotides read TGTGCCAGCAGCACCCACACACCGAAGAACACTGAAGCTTTCTTT. This translates into CASSTHTPKNTEAFF.

V usage is TRBV7-9 and J usage is TRBJ1-2, with TRBD1 as a possible D gene (6 bases). CDR1 is SEHNR and CDR2 is FQNEAQ in the germline V gene (reference sequence). Between the trimmed V and J ends, which lost 5 bases and 4 bases, there was a span of 17 bases. The CDR3 is 15 residues long. The CDR3 sequence is CASSPTGLSLYGYTF. The CDR3 nucleotides read TGTGCCAGCAGCCCAACAGGGTTGAGTCTCTATGGCTACACCTTC.

As DNA, the CDR3 is TGTGCCAGCAGTTTGAGAAGCTACACCTTC. Translated: CASSLRSYTF. This chain uses TRBV12-3 or TRBV12-4 with TRBJ1-2, with D unclear. The CDR3 is 10 residues long. V shed 3 bases and J shed 9 bases, with 5 bases lying between them.

The rearrangement joins TRBV11-2 to TRBJ1-5, with D possibly matching TRBD1 (5 bases). The CDR3 contains 13 residues. CDR1 and CDR2 from the germline V gene are SGHAT and FQNNGV. The V end lost 3 bases, the J end lost 7 bases, and 10 bases lay between the germline ends. The CDR3 sequence is CASSLPGGQPQHF. The CDR3 DNA reads TGTGCCAGCAGCTTGCCCGGGGGGCAGCCCCAGCATTTT.

This rearrangement joins TRBV6-5 to TRBJ1-2; 8 bases are shared with TRBD1. The CDR3 loop spans 14 amino acids. Germline CDR1 is MNHEY and CDR2 is SVGAGI. The J segment lost 4 bases and the V segment lost 5 bases, leaving 6 bases of the junction unmatched. The CDR3 DNA follows: TGTGCCAGCAGTAGGGACAGGAACTTCTATGGCTACACCTTC. Amino acids: CASSRDRNFYGYTF.

Note on this clone: One end of the junction varies from germline; a read error may be responsible. The chain couples TRBV2 to TRBJ1-4, with D possibly matching TRBD1 (5 bases). Germline CDR1 and CDR2: SNHLY and FYNNEI. The CDR3 runs to 15 residues. The DNA of the CDR3 is TGTGCCAGCAGCGAAGAGGCAGGGTCCATTGAAAAACTGTTTTTT. It translates to CASSEEAGSIEKLFF. Together with reference TRBV2 and TRBJ1-4, the CDR3 gives the full variable domain: EPEVTQTPSHQVTQMGQEVILRCVPISNHLYFYWYRQILGQKVEFLVSFYNNEISEKSEIFDDQFSVERPDGSNFTLKIRSTKLEDSAMYFCASSEEAGSIEKLFFGSGTQLSVL.

The table lists this clone with a few counts. The gene calls are TRBV24-1 and TRBJ1-2, with a possible D match to TRBD1 (5 bases). Trimming cost V 2 bases and J 7 bases, with 10 bases left between them. This CDR3 region has 13 residues. From germline, CDR1 is KGHDR and CDR2 SFDVKD. CDR3 loop: CATSDSQGSGYTF. The CDR3 coding sequence is TGTGCCACCAGTGATTCTCAGGGAAGTGGCTACACCTTC.

This CDR3 reads CSVAAQSDQPQHF. DNA for the CDR3: TGCAGCGTAGCGGCCCAGAGCGATCAGCCCCAGCATTTT. The V gene is TRBV29-1, the J gene TRBJ1-5; D is unclear. CDR3 length equals 13 residues. Germline V CDR1 and CDR2: SQVTM, ANQGSEA. Trimming stripped 6 bases from V and 5 bases from J, with 14 bases between.

The chain couples TRBV7-9 to TRBJ2-5, with 8 bases identical to TRBD2. V shed 5 bases and J 5 bases; nucleotides not matched to a gene: 7. The CDR3 sequence is 14 residues long. Germline V lookup: CDR1 SEHNR, CDR2 FQNEAQ (reference sequence). CDR3: CASSPAGGGETQYF. The CDR3 nucleotides read TGTGCCAGCAGCCCTGCGGGGGGCGGGGAGACCCAGTACTTC.

This clone was counted once. J is TRBJ2-6 and V is TRBV6-5; TRBD2 might be the D (5 bases). V gave up 7 bases and J gave up 4 bases, with 14 bases separating them. CDR3 size: 15 residues. CDR1 and CDR2 from the germline V gene are MNHEY and SVGAGI. Here the CDR3 DNA reads TGTGCCAGCACCCAAAGGACTCTAGGGGCCAACGTCCTGACTTTC. Its protein product is CASTQRTLGANVLTF.

This chain uses TRBV6-5 with TRBJ2-5, with unresolved D. CDR3 length: 12 residues. Germline V gene data show CDR1 as MNHEY and CDR2 as SVGAGI. The V gene lost 1 base and the J gene lost 5 bases, with 5 bases spanning the gap. In DNA form, the CDR3 reads TGTGCCAGCAGTTACTTCGGGGAGACCCAGTACTTC. Translation gives CASSYFGETQYF.

The chain carries TRBV19 and TRBJ1-5; 9 bases match TRBD1. There are 17 residues in the CDR3. V shed 1 base and J 2 bases; nucleotides not matched to a gene: 6. CDR1 and CDR2 from the germline V gene are LNHDA and SQIVND (reference sequence). The CDR3 sequence: CASSIAQGAVGNQPQHF. Here the CDR3 DNA reads TGTGCCAGTAGTATAGCACAGGGGGCTGTAGGCAATCAGCCCCAGCATTTT.

The rearrangement uses TRBV5-4 and TRBJ2-3; 13 nucleotides line up with TRBD2. CDR1 is SGHNT, CDR2 YYREEE, per germline (reference sequence). CDR3 length: 16 residues. The trim removed 4 bases at V and 9 bases at J, leaving 11 bases unmatched. The CDR3 DNA reads TGTGCCAGCAGCCTGCCCACTAGCGGGGGGGCCGAGACGCAGTATTTT. It yields the protein CASSLPTSGGAETQYF.

The chain links TRBV5-1 to TRBJ2-5, with TRBD1 identical over 10 bases. V was clipped by 1 base and J by 4 bases; unmatched bases: 4. The CDR3 runs 15 residues. Per the germline V gene, CDR1 is SGHRS and CDR2 is YFSETQ. The CDR3 protein is CASSLRTGGGETQYF. Written as DNA, the CDR3 is TGCGCCAGCAGCTTGCGGACAGGGGGAGGAGAGACCCAGTACTTC.

This chain joins TRBV9 and TRBJ1-2; D not resolved. CDR3 length: 13 amino acids. Germline-derived CDR1 and CDR2 are SGDLS and YYNGEE. The ends were cut back, 3 bases at V and 5 bases at J, with 11 bases in the middle. In DNA form, the CDR3 reads TGTGCCAGCAGCGGGCCCATGAGGTATGGCTACACCTTC. As protein: CASSGPMRYGYTF.

The rearrangement joins TRBV2 to TRBJ2-3; D might be TRBD2 (5 bases). CDR3 length: 12 residues. Germline lookup yields CDR1 SNHLY and CDR2 FYNNEI. The V gene lost 2 bases and the J gene lost 8 bases, with 8 bases spanning the gap. The CDR3 DNA reads TGTGCCAGCAGTGAATCGGCGGGTACGCAGTATTTT. Its translation is CASSESAGTQYF.

The J gene is TRBJ1-1, the V gene TRBV5-4; D remains unclear. This CDR3 contains 15 residues. Germline CDR1 and CDR2: SGHNT and YYREEE (reference sequence). Between the trimmed V and J ends, which lost 4 bases and 5 bases, there was a span of 18 bases. The CDR3 DNA follows: TGTGCCAGCAGCCCACGCCCTCCCGGGTGGACTGAAGCTTTCTTT. This gives the protein CASSPRPPGWTEAFF.

The CDR3 nucleotides read TGTGCCAGCAGTCCCGGACAACGCTATGGCTACACCTTC. Translation gives CASSPGQRYGYTF. The chain carries TRBV6-5 and TRBJ1-2; D is perhaps TRBD1 (5 bases). Germline assignment: CDR1 MNHEY and CDR2 SVGAGI. The length of the CDR3 is 13 residues. Trimming removed 5 bases from V and 4 bases from J, with 11 bases in between.

The chain links TRBV15 to TRBJ1-5; D ambiguous. This CDR3 contains 13 residues. Trimming left V 0 bases short and J 6 bases short, with 6 bases between. CDR1 LNHNV and CDR2 YYDKDF come from the germline V gene (reference sequence). CDR3: CATSRDLVQPQHF. The CDR3 coding sequence is TGTGCCACCAGCAGAGATCTCGTTCAGCCCCAGCATTTT.

The genes are TRBV7-9 and TRBJ2-5; possible D gene TRBD1, 6 bases. The germline V gene has CDR1 SEHNR and CDR2 FQNEAQ (reference sequence). The length of the CDR3 is 17 residues. Trimming removed 7 bases from V and 4 bases from J, with 25 bases in between. Here the CDR3 DNA reads TGTGCCAGCATCCGCCTCGGGTCAGGGGCAGGTGGAGAGACCCAGTACTTC. Protein: CASIRLGSGAGGETQYF.